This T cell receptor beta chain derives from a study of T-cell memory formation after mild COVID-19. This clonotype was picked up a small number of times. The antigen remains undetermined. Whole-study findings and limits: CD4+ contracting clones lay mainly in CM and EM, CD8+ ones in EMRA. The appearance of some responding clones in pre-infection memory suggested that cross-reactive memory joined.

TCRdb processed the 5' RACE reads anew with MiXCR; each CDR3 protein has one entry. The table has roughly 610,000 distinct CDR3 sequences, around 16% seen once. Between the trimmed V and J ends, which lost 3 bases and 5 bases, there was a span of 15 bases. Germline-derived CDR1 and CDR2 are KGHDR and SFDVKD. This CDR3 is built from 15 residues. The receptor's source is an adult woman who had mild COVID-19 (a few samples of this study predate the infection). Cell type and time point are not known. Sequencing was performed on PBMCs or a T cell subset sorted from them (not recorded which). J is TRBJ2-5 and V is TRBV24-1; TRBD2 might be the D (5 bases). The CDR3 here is CATSDTLRGRETQYF. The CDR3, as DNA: TGTGCCACCAGTGATACCCTACGGGGTAGGGAGACCCAGTACTTC.